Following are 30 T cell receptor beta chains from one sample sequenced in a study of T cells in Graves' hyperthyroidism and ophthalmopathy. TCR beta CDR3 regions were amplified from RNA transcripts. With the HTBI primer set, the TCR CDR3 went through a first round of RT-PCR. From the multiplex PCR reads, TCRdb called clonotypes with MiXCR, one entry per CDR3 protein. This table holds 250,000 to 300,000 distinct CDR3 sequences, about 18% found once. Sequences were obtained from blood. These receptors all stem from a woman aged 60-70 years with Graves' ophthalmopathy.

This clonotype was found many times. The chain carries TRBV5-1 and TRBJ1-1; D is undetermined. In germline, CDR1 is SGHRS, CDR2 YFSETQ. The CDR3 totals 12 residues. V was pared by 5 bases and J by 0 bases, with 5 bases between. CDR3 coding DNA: TGCGCCAGCAGTACCATGAACACTGAAGCTTTCTTT. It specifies CASSTMNTEAFF.

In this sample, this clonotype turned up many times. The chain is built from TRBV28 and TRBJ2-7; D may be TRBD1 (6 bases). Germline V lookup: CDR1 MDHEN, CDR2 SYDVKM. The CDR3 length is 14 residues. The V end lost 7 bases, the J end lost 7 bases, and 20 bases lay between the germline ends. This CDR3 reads CASNSQRPQGEQYF. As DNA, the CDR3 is TGTGCCAGCAACTCCCAAAGGCCGCAGGGGGAGCAGTACTTC.

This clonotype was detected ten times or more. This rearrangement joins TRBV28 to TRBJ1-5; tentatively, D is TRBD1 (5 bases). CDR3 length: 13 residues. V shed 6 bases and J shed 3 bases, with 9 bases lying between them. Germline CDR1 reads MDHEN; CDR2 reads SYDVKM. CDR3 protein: CASSPGPNQPQHF. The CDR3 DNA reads TGTGCCAGCAGCCCGGGGCCCAATCAGCCCCAGCATTTT.

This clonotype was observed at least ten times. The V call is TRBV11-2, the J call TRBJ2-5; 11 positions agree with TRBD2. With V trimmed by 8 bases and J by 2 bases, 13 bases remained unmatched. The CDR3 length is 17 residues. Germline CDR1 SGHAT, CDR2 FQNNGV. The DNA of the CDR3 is TGTGCCAGCTCGGCTCTAGCGGGGGGTGGTGTTCAAGAGACCCAGTACTTC. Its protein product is CASSALAGGGVQETQYF.

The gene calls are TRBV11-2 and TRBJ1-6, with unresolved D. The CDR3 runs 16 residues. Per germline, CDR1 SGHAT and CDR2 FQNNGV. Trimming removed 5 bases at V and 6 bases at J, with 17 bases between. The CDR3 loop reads CASSPANGNSNSPLHF. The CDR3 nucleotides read TGTGCCAGCAGCCCCGCTAACGGGAATAGTAATTCACCCCTCCACTTT.

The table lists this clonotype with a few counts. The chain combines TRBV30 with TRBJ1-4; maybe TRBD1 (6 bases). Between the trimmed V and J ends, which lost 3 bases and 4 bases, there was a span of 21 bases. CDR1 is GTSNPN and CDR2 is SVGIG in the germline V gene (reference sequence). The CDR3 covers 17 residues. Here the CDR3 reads CAWSGKLGQGSNEKLFF. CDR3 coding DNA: TGTGCCTGGAGCGGAAAACTGGGGCAGGGGAGTAATGAAAAACTGTTTTTT.

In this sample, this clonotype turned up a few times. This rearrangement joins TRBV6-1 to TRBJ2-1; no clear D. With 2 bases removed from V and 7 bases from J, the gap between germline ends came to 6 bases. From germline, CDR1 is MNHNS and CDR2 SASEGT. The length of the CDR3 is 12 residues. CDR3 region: CASSELRNEQFF. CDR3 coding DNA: TGTGCCAGCAGTGAACTGAGGAATGAGCAGTTCTTC.

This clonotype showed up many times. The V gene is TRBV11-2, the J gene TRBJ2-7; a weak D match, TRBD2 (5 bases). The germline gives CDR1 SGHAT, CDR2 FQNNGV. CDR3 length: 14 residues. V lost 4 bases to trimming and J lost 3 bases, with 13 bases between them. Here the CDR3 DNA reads TGTGCCAGCAGCTCCTTGGGCGGGCTCTACGAGCAGTACTTC. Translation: CASSSLGGLYEQYF. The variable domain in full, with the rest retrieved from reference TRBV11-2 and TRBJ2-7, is EAGVAQSPRYKIIEKRQSVAFWCNPISGHATLYWYQQILGQGPKLLIQFQNNGVVDDSQLPKDRFSAERLKGVDSTLKIQPAKLEDSAVYLCASSSLGGLYEQYFGPGTRLTVT.

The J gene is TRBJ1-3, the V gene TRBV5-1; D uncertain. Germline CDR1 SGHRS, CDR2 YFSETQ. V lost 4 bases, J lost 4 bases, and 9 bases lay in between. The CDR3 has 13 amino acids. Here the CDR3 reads CASSRAEGNTIYF. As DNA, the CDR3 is TGCGCCAGCAGCCGGGCGGAAGGAAACACCATATATTTT.

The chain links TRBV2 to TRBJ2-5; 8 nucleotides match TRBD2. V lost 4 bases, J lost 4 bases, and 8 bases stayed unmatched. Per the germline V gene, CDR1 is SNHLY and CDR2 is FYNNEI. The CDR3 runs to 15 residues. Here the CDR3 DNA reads TGTGCCAGCAGTGCTGATAGCGGGGTCTCAGAGACCCAGTACTTC. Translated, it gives CASSADSGVSETQYF.

CDR3 sequence (DNA): TGTGCCAGCCAGGGGGCGCAAGAGACCCAGTACTTC. Its translation: CASQGAQETQYF. The chain carries TRBV12-3 or TRBV12-4 and TRBJ2-5; TRBD1 matches 8 bases. This CDR3 is built from 12 residues. Trimming at V came to 8 bases and at J to 2 bases, leaving 1 base not matched to a gene.

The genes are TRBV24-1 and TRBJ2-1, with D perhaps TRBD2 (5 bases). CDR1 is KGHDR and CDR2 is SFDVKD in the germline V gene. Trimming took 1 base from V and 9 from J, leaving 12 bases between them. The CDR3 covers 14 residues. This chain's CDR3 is CATSDFRLEGEQFF. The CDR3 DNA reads TGTGCCACCAGTGATTTCCGTTTAGAGGGTGAGCAGTTCTTC.

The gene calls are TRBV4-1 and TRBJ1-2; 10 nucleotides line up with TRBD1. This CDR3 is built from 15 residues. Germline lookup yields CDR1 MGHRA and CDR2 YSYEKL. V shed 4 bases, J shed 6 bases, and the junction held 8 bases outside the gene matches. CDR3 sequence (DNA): TGCGCCAGCAGCCTCCGACCTGGGACAGGGGATGGCTACACCTTC. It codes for CASSLRPGTGDGYTF.

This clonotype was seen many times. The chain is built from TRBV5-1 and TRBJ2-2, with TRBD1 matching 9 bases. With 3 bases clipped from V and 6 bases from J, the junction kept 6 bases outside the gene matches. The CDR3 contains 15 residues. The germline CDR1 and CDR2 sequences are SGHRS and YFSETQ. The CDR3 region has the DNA TGCGCCAGCAGCTGGGGGACAGGGATCGCCGGGGAGCTGTTTTTT. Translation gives CASSWGTGIAGELFF.

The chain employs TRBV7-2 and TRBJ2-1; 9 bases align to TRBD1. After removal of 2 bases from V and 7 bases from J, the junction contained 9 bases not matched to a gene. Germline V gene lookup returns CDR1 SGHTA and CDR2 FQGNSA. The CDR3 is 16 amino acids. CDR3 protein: CASSLKRTGARNEQFF. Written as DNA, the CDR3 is TGTGCCAGCAGCTTAAAAAGGACAGGGGCAAGGAATGAGCAGTTCTTC.

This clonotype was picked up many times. The CDR3 DNA reads as TGTGCCAGTAGTAAGGGACCGAACACTGAAGCTTTCTTT. Protein sequence: CASSKGPNTEAFF. The chain joins TRBV19 to TRBJ1-1; TRBD1 might be the D (5 bases). CDR1 and CDR2 from the germline V gene are LNHDA and SQIVND (reference sequence). Between the trimmed V and J ends, which lost 4 bases and 1 base, there was a span of 7 bases. The CDR3 covers 13 residues. Filled out from reference TRBV19 and TRBJ1-1, the complete variable domain reads DGGITQSPKYLFRKEGQNVTLSCEQNLNHDAMYWYRQDPGQGLRLIYYSQIVNDFQKGDIAEGYSVSREKKESFPLTVTSAQKNPTAFYLCASSKGPNTEAFFGQGTRLTVV.

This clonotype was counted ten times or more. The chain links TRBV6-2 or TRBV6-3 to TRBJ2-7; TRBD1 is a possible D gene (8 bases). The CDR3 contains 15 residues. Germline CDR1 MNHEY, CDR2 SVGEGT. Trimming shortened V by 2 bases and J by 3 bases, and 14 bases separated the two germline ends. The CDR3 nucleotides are TGTGCCAGCAGTTACCTAACAGGGGGGGACTACGAGCAGTACTTC. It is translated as CASSYLTGGDYEQYF.

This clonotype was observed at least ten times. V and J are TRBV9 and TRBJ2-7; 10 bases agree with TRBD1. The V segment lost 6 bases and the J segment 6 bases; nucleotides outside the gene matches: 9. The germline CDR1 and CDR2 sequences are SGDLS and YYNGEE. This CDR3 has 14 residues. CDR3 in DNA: TGTGCCAGCACCCTAGGGGACAGGGGAGGCGAGCAGTACTTC. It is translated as CASTLGDRGGEQYF. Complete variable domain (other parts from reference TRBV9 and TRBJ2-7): DSGVTQTPKHLITATGQRVTLRCSPRSGDLSVYWYQQSLDQGLQFLIQYYNGEERAKGNILERFSAQQFPDLHSELNLSSLELGDSALYFCASTLGDRGGEQYFGPGTRLTVT.

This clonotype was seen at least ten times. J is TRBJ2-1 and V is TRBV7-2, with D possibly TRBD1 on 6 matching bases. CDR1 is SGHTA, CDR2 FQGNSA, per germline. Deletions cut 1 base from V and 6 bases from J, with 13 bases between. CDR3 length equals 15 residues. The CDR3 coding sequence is TGTGCCAGCAGCTTAGATGGGGGCGCCTCCAATGAGCAGTTCTTC. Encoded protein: CASSLDGGASNEQFF.

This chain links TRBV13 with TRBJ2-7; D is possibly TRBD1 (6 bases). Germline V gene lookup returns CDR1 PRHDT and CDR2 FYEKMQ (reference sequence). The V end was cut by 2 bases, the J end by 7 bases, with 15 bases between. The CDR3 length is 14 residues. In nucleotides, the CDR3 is TGTGCCAGCAGCTTAAAGGGGGTGTTGATGGAGCAGTACTTC. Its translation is CASSLKGVLMEQYF.

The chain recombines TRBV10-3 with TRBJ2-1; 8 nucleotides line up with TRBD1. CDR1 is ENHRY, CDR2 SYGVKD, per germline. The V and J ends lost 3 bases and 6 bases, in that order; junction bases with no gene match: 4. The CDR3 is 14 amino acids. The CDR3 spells CAISDGQGGNEQFF. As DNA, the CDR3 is TGTGCCATCAGTGACGGACAGGGCGGCAATGAGCAGTTCTTC.

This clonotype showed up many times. CDR3 DNA: TGTGCCAGCAGCCTCAGGACGGGGAAGACTGAAGCTTTCTTT. Translation gives CASSLRTGKTEAFF. The chain carries TRBV7-2 and TRBJ1-1, with no clear D. Trimming cost V 5 bases and J 5 bases, with 15 bases left between them. The CDR3 totals 14 residues. Germline V gives CDR1 SGHTA, CDR2 FQGNSA.

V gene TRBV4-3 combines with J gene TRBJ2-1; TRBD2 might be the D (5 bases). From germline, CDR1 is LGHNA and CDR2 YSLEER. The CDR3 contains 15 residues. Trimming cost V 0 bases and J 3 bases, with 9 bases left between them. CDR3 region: CASSQDHGDYNEQFF. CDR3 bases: TGCGCCAGCAGCCAAGATCACGGGGACTACAATGAGCAGTTCTTC.

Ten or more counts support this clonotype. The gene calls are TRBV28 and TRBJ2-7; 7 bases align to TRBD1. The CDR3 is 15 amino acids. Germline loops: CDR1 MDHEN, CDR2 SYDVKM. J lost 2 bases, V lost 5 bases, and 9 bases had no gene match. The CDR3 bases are TGTGCCAGCAGTCCTCCGGGACAGCTTACCTACGAGCAGTACTTC. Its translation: CASSPPGQLTYEQYF.

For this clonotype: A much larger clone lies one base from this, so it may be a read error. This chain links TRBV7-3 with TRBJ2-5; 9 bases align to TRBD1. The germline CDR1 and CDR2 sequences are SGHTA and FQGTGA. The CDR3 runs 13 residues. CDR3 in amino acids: CASSSRDRETRYF. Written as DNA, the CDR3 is TGTGCCAGCAGCTCTAGGGACAGGGAGACCCGGTACTTC.

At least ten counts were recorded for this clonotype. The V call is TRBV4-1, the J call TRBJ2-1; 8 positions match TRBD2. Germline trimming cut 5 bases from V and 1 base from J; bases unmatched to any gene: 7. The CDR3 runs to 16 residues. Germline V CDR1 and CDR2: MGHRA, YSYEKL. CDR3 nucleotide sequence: TGCGCCAGCAGCTCGGGACTAGGGGGTTCCTACAATGAGCAGTTCTTC. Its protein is CASSSGLGGSYNEQFF.

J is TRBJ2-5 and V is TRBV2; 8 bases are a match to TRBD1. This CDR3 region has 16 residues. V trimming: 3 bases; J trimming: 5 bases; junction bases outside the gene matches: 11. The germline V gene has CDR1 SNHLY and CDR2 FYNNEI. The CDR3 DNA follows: TGTGCCAGCAGTGATGGTGGGCCAGGGGGCCTCGAGACCCAGTACTTC. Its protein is CASSDGGPGGLETQYF.

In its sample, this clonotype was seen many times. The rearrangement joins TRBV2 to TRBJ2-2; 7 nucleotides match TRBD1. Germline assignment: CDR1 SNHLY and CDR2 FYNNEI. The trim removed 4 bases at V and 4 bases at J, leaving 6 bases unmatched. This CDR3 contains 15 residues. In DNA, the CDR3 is TGTGCCAGCAGTGGGGACAGTTCCTTCACCGGGGAGCTGTTTTTT. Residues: CASSGDSSFTGELFF.

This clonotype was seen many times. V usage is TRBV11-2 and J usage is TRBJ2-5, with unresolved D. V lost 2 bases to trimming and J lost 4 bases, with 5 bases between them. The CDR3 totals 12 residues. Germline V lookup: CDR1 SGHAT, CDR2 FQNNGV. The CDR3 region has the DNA TGTGCCAGCAGCTTATTAGGAGAGACCCAGTACTTC. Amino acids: CASSLLGETQYF.

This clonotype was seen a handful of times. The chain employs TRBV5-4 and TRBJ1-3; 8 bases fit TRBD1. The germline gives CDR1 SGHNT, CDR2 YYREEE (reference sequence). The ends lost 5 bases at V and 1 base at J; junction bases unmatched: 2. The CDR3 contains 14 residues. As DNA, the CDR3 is TGTGCCAGCAGTAGACAGGGGTCTGGAAACACCATATATTTT. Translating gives CASSRQGSGNTIYF. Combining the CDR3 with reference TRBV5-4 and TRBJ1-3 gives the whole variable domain ETGVTQSPTHLIKTRGQQVTLRCSSQSGHNTVSWYQQALGQGPQFIFQYYREEENGRGNFPPRFSGLQFPNYSSELNVNALELDDSALYLCASSRQGSGNTIYFGEGSWLTVV.